This TCR beta chain was retrieved from a study of blood T cell repertoires in COVID-19. There are 15 residues in the CDR3. Germline values: CDR1 MDHEN, CDR2 SYDVKM. V lost 5 bases to trimming and J lost 14 bases; unmatched junction nucleotides: 15. TCRdb's copy holds only in-frame clones and misses some; the assay was immunoSEQ multiplex PCR. The table shows approximately 210,000 clones, with 80% to 90% occurring only once. Sample: PBMCs or T cells enriched from blood (not recorded which). The receptor's source is a woman aged 18-29 years who had recovered from COVID-19. The chain recombines TRBV28 with TRBJ1-6; TRBD1 agrees at 7 bases. The CDR3 loop reads CASSQQQGRSVSLHF. The DNA of the CDR3 is TGTGCCAGCAGTCAGCAACAGGGGAGGTCAGTTTCCCTCCACTTT. Supplemented by reference TRBV28 and TRBJ1-6, the full variable domain reads DVKVTQSSRYLVKRTGEKVFLECVQDMDHENMFWYRQDPGLGLRLIYFSYDVKMKEKGDIPEGYSVSREKKERFSLILESASTNQTSMYLCASSQQQGRSVSLHFGNGTRLTVT.